The 7 T cell receptor beta chains listed next were all sequenced from one sample in a study of T-cell memory formation after mild COVID-19 (dated by TCRdb to the early 2020s). Library creation used 5' RACE. TCRdb names Illumina NovaSeq 6000 as the instrument used. TCRdb trimmed public reads at Q25 via fastp, called clones via MiXCR and kept in-frame beta chains. CDR3 protein sequences are deduplicated, and each keeps its most common genes and DNA. The sample table shows 560,000 or so distinct CDR3 sequences, and about 18% are seen once. Approximately 8.1% of the sample goes to the ten largest clones. The specimen sequenced was PBMCs or a T cell subset sorted from them (not recorded which). The source of these receptors is an adult woman who had mild COVID-19 (a few samples of this study predate the infection). The sample titles of this study are shuffled in the database, so cell type and time point are left out; the donor was told from shared clones.

Only a few counts were recorded for this clonotype. The chain combines TRBV30 with TRBJ2-7, with TRBD2 identical over 8 bases. V was clipped by 0 bases and J by 6 bases; unmatched bases: 1. The germline CDR1 and CDR2 sequences are GTSNPN and SVGIG (reference sequence). This CDR3 is 12 amino acids long. The CDR3 loop reads CAWSVGGAEQYF. The DNA of the CDR3 is TGTGCCTGGAGTGTCGGGGGGGCCGAGCAGTACTTC.

The table lists this clonotype with a few counts. The J gene is TRBJ1-6, the V gene TRBV12-3 or TRBV12-4; 7 nucleotides agree with TRBD1. The CDR3 consists of 14 residues. V trimming: 6 bases; J trimming: 10 bases; junction bases outside the gene matches: 9. In DNA, the CDR3 is TGTGCCAGCAGCAGGGACAGAACGCAGTCACCCCTCCACTTT. This translates into CASSRDRTQSPLHF.

The J gene is TRBJ2-5, the V gene TRBV15; TRBD2 agrees at 8 bases. The V gene's germline CDR1 is LNHNV and CDR2 YYDKDF (reference sequence). V lost 1 base, J lost 4 bases, and 5 bases stayed unmatched. The CDR3 length is 15 residues. CDR3 DNA sequence: TGTGCCACCAGCAGAGTCCGGGAGGGCCGAGAGACCCAGTACTTC. Protein: CATSRVREGRETQYF.

In this sample, this clonotype turned up a few times. V and J are TRBV9 and TRBJ2-3; possibly TRBD2 for D (5 bases). Germline V gene sequence: CDR1 SGDLS, CDR2 YYNGEE. The V gene lost 0 bases and the J gene lost 3 bases, with 11 bases spanning the gap. The CDR3 extends over 15 amino acids. The CDR3 spells CASSVEVRETDTQYF. Here the CDR3 DNA reads TGTGCCAGCAGCGTAGAGGTTAGGGAGACAGATACGCAGTATTTT.

This clonotype was observed a handful of times. The gene calls are TRBV7-6 and TRBJ2-7, with TRBD1 identical over 8 bases. With V trimmed by 4 bases and J by 2 bases, 7 bases remained unmatched. This CDR3 spans 15 amino acids. Germline V lookup: CDR1 SGHVS, CDR2 FNYEAQ. Here the CDR3 DNA reads TGTGCCAGCAGCTCCAGCCACAGGGGGACCTACGAGCAGTACTTC. Its translation: CASSSSHRGTYEQYF. The full variable domain, with the rest looked up from reference TRBV7-6 and TRBJ2-7, is GAGVSQSPRYKVTKRGQDVALRCDPISGHVSLYWYRQALGQGPEFLTYFNYEAQQDKSGLPNDRFSAERPEGSISTLTIQRTEQRDSAMYRCASSSSHRGTYEQYFGPGTRLTVT.

There are a few counts of this clonotype. V usage is TRBV4-3 and J usage is TRBJ2-7; D may match TRBD1 or TRBD2 (6 bases each). CDR1 and CDR2 (germline): LGHNA, YSLEER. Trimming removed 0 bases from V and 0 bases from J, with 12 bases in between. The CDR3 length is 16 residues. CDR3 DNA: TGCGCCAGCAGCCAAGATAATGGGGGGCCCTCCTACGAGCAGTACTTC. Translated: CASSQDNGGPSYEQYF.

V usage is TRBV18 and J usage is TRBJ2-1; 7 bases match TRBD2. The CDR3 runs 16 residues. The germline CDR1 and CDR2 sequences are KGHSH and LQKENI. The ends lost 4 bases at V and 4 bases at J; junction bases unmatched: 10. Here the CDR3 reads CASSRAGLGGYNEQFF. The CDR3 DNA reads TGTGCCAGCTCACGAGCTGGACTAGGAGGTTACAATGAGCAGTTCTTC.